This TCR beta chain was sequenced during a study of blood T cells in healthy people across ages. The study, taken as a whole, reports: Naive T cell percentage showed a strong correlation with the diversity of TCR beta. There was no known CMV status for donors, so expanded clonotype changes were possibly confounded.

This clonotype has more than one count but fewer than ten. The antigen remains unidentified. Then a second PCR, running roughly 7 to 11 cycles, was carried out with a sample-barcoded 5' primer and a J-beta primer mix. TCRdb re-called the 5' RACE reads with MiXCR, one entry per CDR3 protein. The profile covers under 1,100,000 distinct CDR3 sequences, with roughly a quarter appearing a single time and about 0.8% taken by the ten largest. The ends were cut back, 3 bases at V and 4 bases at J, with 6 bases in the middle. Germline assignment: CDR1 SQVTM and CDR2 ANQGSEA. This CDR3 has 11 amino acids. In addition, the sample was reused for a study of T cells of mothers and their children. This second study notes: Extraction yielded RNA that went, in full, into cDNA synthesis at roughly 1.5 ug per 15 ul. Random nucleotides (2-4) and sample barcodes were added by the M1S primer used in the second PCR.

The clonotype comes from a girl aged 2-10 years in good health. The genes are TRBV29-1 and TRBJ1-1, with D hard to call. The material sequenced was blood. The CDR3 coding sequence is TGCAGCGTTGACGGCGTCACTGAAGCTTTCTTT. It specifies CSVDGVTEAFF.